These 30 T cell receptor beta chains share one sample of origin, sequenced in a study of cytomegalovirus exposure and HLA in healthy donors. Assay used: immunoSEQ multiplex PCR; TCRdb lists only in-frame clones, some missing. Of 220,000 or so clones listed, 75% to 90% are singletons. Material: PBMCs. Every receptor here comes from a woman in her late teens or twenties in good health and CMV-seronegative.

This chain connects TRBV2 to TRBJ1-5; TRBD1 might be the D (5 bases). The germline V gene has CDR1 SNHLY and CDR2 FYNNEI. Trimming pared 2 bases from V and 2 bases from J, leaving 16 bases between. The length of the CDR3 is 17 residues. CDR3: CASSEMWRQPGNQPQHF. In nucleotides, the CDR3 is TGTGCCAGCAGTGAAATGTGGAGACAGCCAGGCAATCAGCCCCAGCATTTT.

This clone appeared a single time. This chain links TRBV7-9 with TRBJ2-6, with D tentatively TRBD1 (5 bases). Germline CDR1 and CDR2: SEHNR and FQNEAQ (reference sequence). The CDR3 is made up of 17 amino acids. V was pared by 8 bases and J by 0 bases, with 17 bases between. The CDR3 DNA follows: TGTGCCAGCCTTAGGGCCAGGGTCGACTCTGGGGCCAACGTCCTGACTTTC. As protein: CASLRARVDSGANVLTF.

This clone has just a few counts. The DNA for the CDR3 is TGTGCCAGCAGTCCTACCGGTTTCCCCGGGGAGCTGTTTTTT. It yields the protein CASSPTGFPGELFF. This rearrangement joins TRBV27 to TRBJ2-2; D remains ambiguous. V lost 5 bases, J lost 6 bases, and 13 bases lay in between. The CDR3 length is 14 residues. CDR1 and CDR2 (germline): MNHEY, SMNVEV (reference sequence).

The rearrangement uses TRBV5-6 and TRBJ1-4; 9 bases line up with TRBD1. The CDR3 loop spans 14 amino acids. The germline gives CDR1 SGHDT, CDR2 YYEEEE. V gave up 3 bases and J gave up 8 bases; unmatched junction bases: 5. CDR3 DNA: TGTGCCAGCAGCTCCTACAGGGGGCGAGAAAAACTGTTTTTT. As protein: CASSSYRGREKLFF.

The genes are TRBV9 and TRBJ1-2; D not certain. Germline V gene data show CDR1 as SGDLS and CDR2 as YYNGEE. V lost 2 bases and J 8 bases, leaving 10 bases between the germline ends. This CDR3 contains 12 residues. Written as DNA, the CDR3 is TGTGCCAGCAGCGTCCCCCTAGGGGGCTACACCTTC. This codes for CASSVPLGGYTF.

The chain joins TRBV29-1 to TRBJ2-7, with a possible D match to TRBD1 (5 bases). CDR3 length: 11 amino acids. Germline values: CDR1 SQVTM, CDR2 ANQGSEA. V lost 6 bases, J lost 3 bases, and 9 bases lay in between. Here the CDR3 reads CSVRVNYEQYF. The CDR3 bases are TGCAGCGTCAGGGTTAACTACGAGCAGTACTTC.

The CDR3 is CAWGLGPNTEAFF. For the CDR3, the DNA is TGTGCCTGGGGCCTTGGGCCGAACACTGAAGCTTTCTTT. The chain links TRBV30 to TRBJ1-1; D remains unclear. The CDR3 runs to 13 residues. Looked up from germline, CDR1 is GTSNPN and CDR2 is SVGIG (reference sequence). The germline V and J ends were trimmed by 5 bases and 1 base, with 11 bases remaining between them.

This clone has just a few counts. This chain links TRBV7-9 with TRBJ2-1, with D perhaps assigned TRBD1 or TRBD2 (5 bases each). This CDR3 comprises 16 residues. Germline V lookup: CDR1 SEHNR, CDR2 FQNEAQ (reference sequence). V lost 5 bases and J 9 bases, leaving 23 bases between the germline ends. CDR3 residues: CASSHSSGPSKPEQFF. In nucleotides, the CDR3 is TGTGCCAGCAGCCATAGCTCGGGACCTTCTAAACCTGAGCAGTTCTTC. The full variable domain, rest sourced from reference TRBV7-9 and TRBJ2-1, is DTGVSQNPRHKITKRGQNVTFRCDPISEHNRLYWYRQTLGQGPEFLTYFQNEAQLEKSRLLSDRFSAERPKGSFSTLEIQRTEQGDSAMYLCASSHSSGPSKPEQFFGPGTRLTVL.

The V and J genes are TRBV19 and TRBJ1-5; D possibly corresponds to TRBD1 (6 bases). CDR1 is LNHDA and CDR2 is SQIVND in the germline V gene (reference sequence). V gave up 4 bases and J gave up 0 bases, with 10 bases separating them. The CDR3 is 15 residues long. The CDR3 DNA follows: TGTGCCAGTAGTACTCCAGGGGATAGCAATCAGCCCCAGCATTTT. Translating it yields CASSTPGDSNQPQHF.

This clone was seen just once. The V and J genes are TRBV7-9 and TRBJ2-7; tentatively, D is TRBD1 (6 bases). The CDR3 runs 13 residues. V was shortened by 5 bases and J by 3 bases, with 11 bases between the two germline ends. Per germline, CDR1 SEHNR and CDR2 FQNEAQ (reference sequence). The CDR3 spells CASSILGGYEQYF. The CDR3 nucleotides read TGTGCCAGCAGCATCCTAGGGGGCTACGAGCAGTACTTC.

The genes are TRBV6-1 and TRBJ1-6; 8 bases map to TRBD1. V gave up 7 bases and J gave up 7 bases; unmatched junction bases: 6. Germline CDR1 reads MNHNS; CDR2 reads SASEGT. The CDR3 runs to 14 residues. Here the CDR3 reads CASTTHRGNSPLHF. In nucleotides, the CDR3 is TGTGCCAGCACCACCCACAGGGGGAATTCACCCCTCCACTTT.

The chain is built from TRBV15 and TRBJ2-5; D unresolved. With 0 bases removed from V and 4 bases from J, the gap between germline ends came to 9 bases. CDR1 is LNHNV, CDR2 YYDKDF, per germline (reference sequence). There are 14 residues in the CDR3. The CDR3 region has the DNA TGTGCCACCAGCAGAGATTTGCCTCCAGAGACCCAGTACTTC. This sequence encodes CATSRDLPPETQYF.

This clone was observed once. This chain connects TRBV5-1 to TRBJ1-1; no clear D. The length of the CDR3 is 13 residues. The V end lost 3 bases, the J end lost 5 bases, and 11 bases lay between the germline ends. Germline V gene lookup returns CDR1 SGHRS and CDR2 YFSETQ. The CDR3 nucleotides are TGCGCCAGCAGCTGGCGGCAGCTAACTGAAGCTTTCTTT. The encoded protein is CASSWRQLTEAFF.

The chain combines TRBV7-8 with TRBJ2-4, with a possible D match to TRBD2 (6 bases). V was cut by 4 bases and J by 2 bases, with 12 bases left in between. The length of the CDR3 is 15 residues. Germline CDR1 is SGHVS and CDR2 is FQNEAQ. The CDR3 is CASSSGGETKNIQYF. The CDR3 DNA reads as TGTGCCAGCAGCTCAGGAGGGGAGACCAAAAACATTCAGTACTTC. Together with reference TRBV7-8 and TRBJ2-4, the CDR3 gives the full variable domain: GAGVSQSPRYKVAKRGQDVALRCDPISGHVSLFWYQQALGQGPEFLTYFQNEAQLDKSGLPSDRFFAERPEGSVSTLKIQRTQQEDSAVYLCASSSGGETKNIQYFGAGTRLSVL.

The chain links TRBV30 to TRBJ1-5; D is ambiguous. The germline V gene has CDR1 GTSNPN and CDR2 SVGIG (reference sequence). The CDR3 runs 13 residues. V lost 4 bases to trimming and J lost 0 bases, with 7 bases between them. The CDR3 here is CAWTDNSNQPQHF. CDR3 nucleotide sequence: TGTGCCTGGACAGACAATAGCAATCAGCCCCAGCATTTT.

The V and J genes are TRBV27 and TRBJ2-1, with D perhaps matching TRBD1 (7 bases). The CDR3 runs to 14 residues. The V gene's germline CDR1 is MNHEY and CDR2 SMNVEV (reference sequence). The V end was cut by 5 bases, the J end by 9 bases, with 17 bases between. The CDR3 DNA reads as TGTGCCAGCAGTACCGGACAGGTGGGAGGTGAGCAGTTCTTC. Amino acids: CASSTGQVGGEQFF.

This clone was counted a single time. The J gene is TRBJ2-2, the V gene TRBV11-2, with 12 bases matching TRBD2. CDR3 length equals 16 residues. V was clipped by 8 bases and J by 0 bases; unmatched bases: 4. CDR1 and CDR2 from the germline V gene are SGHAT and FQNNGV. The CDR3 DNA follows: TGTGCCAGCGGACGGACTAGCGGGACGAACACCGGGGAGCTGTTTTTT. Translation: CASGRTSGTNTGELFF.

This chain connects TRBV18 to TRBJ2-7; 8 bases are shared with TRBD1. Germline loops: CDR1 KGHSH, CDR2 LQKENI. Trimming at V came to 4 bases and at J to 3 bases, leaving 2 bases not matched to a gene. The CDR3 extends over 13 amino acids. The CDR3 DNA follows: TGTGCCAGCTCACTGGGACAGGACTACGAGCAGTACTTC. This translates into CASSLGQDYEQYF.

The chain combines TRBV13 with TRBJ2-3, with 11 bases that match TRBD2. Germline CDR1 is PRHDT and CDR2 is FYEKMQ (reference sequence). J was trimmed by 2 bases and V by 5 bases; bases with no gene match: 12. The CDR3 consists of 18 residues. CDR3 bases: TGTGCCAGCAGCGGTCGATCCGGGACTAGCGGACACACAGATACGCAGTATTTT. Encoded protein: CASSGRSGTSGHTDTQYF.

The chain uses TRBV6-5 and TRBJ2-7; 8 nucleotides agree with TRBD1. Germline V gene lookup returns CDR1 MNHEY and CDR2 SVGAGI. The V gene end was trimmed by 4 bases and the J gene end by 2 bases; junction bases not matched to a gene: 1. The CDR3 has 13 residues. The CDR3, as DNA: TGTGCCAGCAGTTGGACAGGGACCTACGAGCAGTACTTC. Translating gives CASSWTGTYEQYF.

The V call is TRBV5-1, the J call TRBJ1-6; 8 bases are a match to TRBD1. CDR1 is SGHRS and CDR2 is YFSETQ in the germline V gene. Trimming took 4 bases from V and 7 from J; bases not matched to a gene: 4. The CDR3 covers 14 residues. CDR3 nucleotides: TGCGCCAGCAGCCCGGACAGGGTGAATTCACCCCTCCACTTT. Translation: CASSPDRVNSPLHF.

The rearrangement uses TRBV7-6 and TRBJ2-5; 11 nucleotides line up with TRBD1. Germline CDR1 SGHVS, CDR2 FNYEAQ. The J segment lost 1 base and the V segment lost 5 bases, leaving 6 bases of the junction unmatched. The CDR3 is 16 amino acids. The CDR3 loop is CASSPRTGGVQETQYF. The CDR3 coding sequence is TGTGCCAGCAGCCCTCGGACAGGGGGCGTCCAAGAGACCCAGTACTTC.

With respect to this clone: Other nucleotide sequences in the sample specify the same CDR3. The V and J genes are TRBV2 and TRBJ2-1; D is undetermined. Germline V gene sequence: CDR1 SNHLY, CDR2 FYNNEI. The V gene lost 2 bases and the J gene lost 2 bases, with 4 bases spanning the gap. This CDR3 has 13 residues. CDR3 coding DNA: TGTGCCAGCAGTGAATTGGCCTACAATGAGCAGTTCTTC. Encoded protein: CASSELAYNEQFF.

The gene calls are TRBV2 and TRBJ1-2; D not certain. From germline, CDR1 is SNHLY and CDR2 FYNNEI. V lost 2 bases, J lost 5 bases, and 9 bases lay in between. This CDR3 is built from 13 residues. CDR3 nucleotides: TGTGCCAGCAGTGAAAACCGAGAGTATGGCTACACCTTC. It codes for CASSENREYGYTF.

This chain links TRBV7-3 with TRBJ2-3; 12 bases are a match to TRBD2. V was clipped by 0 bases and J by 6 bases; unmatched bases: 1. Germline V gene sequence: CDR1 SGHTA, CDR2 FQGTGA. CDR3 size: 15 residues. CDR3 protein: CASSLTGLAGDTQYF. CDR3 in DNA: TGTGCCAGCAGCTTAACAGGACTAGCGGGGGATACGCAGTATTTT.

CDR3 amino acids: CASSPLRSEAFF. The CDR3 bases are TGTGCCAGCTCCCCGTTAAGGTCTGAAGCTTTCTTT. The chain employs TRBV7-8 and TRBJ1-1, with D hard to call. V lost 8 bases to trimming and J lost 6 bases, with 13 bases between them. The CDR3 extends over 12 amino acids. Looked up from germline, CDR1 is SGHVS and CDR2 is FQNEAQ.

V and J are TRBV27 and TRBJ1-2; TRBD1 agrees at 12 bases. Germline-derived CDR1 and CDR2 are MNHEY and SMNVEV (reference sequence). The CDR3 contains 15 residues. Unmatched junction bases numbered 7, after V lost 5 bases and J lost 6 bases. The CDR3 sequence: CASSATGTGGHGYTF. CDR3 DNA: TGTGCCAGCAGTGCAACCGGGACAGGGGGCCATGGCTACACCTTC.

The chain recombines TRBV28 with TRBJ1-1; no definite D call. CDR1 and CDR2 (germline): MDHEN, SYDVKM. Trimming stripped 7 bases from V and 2 bases from J, with 8 bases between. The CDR3 extends over 12 amino acids. The CDR3 here is CASNEVNTEAFF. The DNA of the CDR3 is TGTGCCAGCAACGAAGTCAACACTGAAGCTTTCTTT.

The chain joins TRBV6-5 to TRBJ1-1, with 7 bases lining up with TRBD1. Per germline, CDR1 MNHEY and CDR2 SVGAGI. Trimming cost V 4 bases and J 4 bases; bases outside gene matches: 6. CDR3 length equals 14 residues. The CDR3 nucleotides read TGTGCCAGCAGTTTGACAGGGAGGGTCACTGAAGCTTTCTTT. This codes for CASSLTGRVTEAFF.

The chain employs TRBV27 and TRBJ2-7; TRBD2 might be the D (6 bases). The CDR3 is made up of 15 amino acids. The V and J ends lost 3 bases and 6 bases respectively, with 18 bases between them. Germline values: CDR1 MNHEY, CDR2 SMNVEV (reference sequence). CDR3 protein: CASSFTSRVTGEQYF. The CDR3, as DNA: TGTGCCAGCAGTTTCACTAGCCGGGTAACAGGCGAGCAGTACTTC.